This TCR beta chain originates from a study of cytomegalovirus exposure and HLA in healthy donors. With 60 Vbeta and 13 Jbeta primers, the PCR was carried out. Some clones are missing from TCRdb's copy, which holds only in-frame ones; the method was immunoSEQ multiplex PCR. The sample records about 100,000 clones, 60% to 80% being singletons. In regard to this clone: The germline gene is not matched at one end of the junction; a read error may be the cause.

Germline CDR1 reads SEHNR; CDR2 reads FQNEAQ (reference sequence). The CDR3 spans 16 residues. The rearrangement links TRBV7-9 to TRBJ2-3; D ambiguous. The clonotype comes from a woman in her fifties or sixties in good health and CMV-seropositive. The source material was PBMCs. The CDR3 DNA reads as TGTTCCAGCAGCTCCTCGGCCTTTCTCGGGACAGATACGCAGTATTTT. As protein: CSSSSSAFLGTDTQYF.